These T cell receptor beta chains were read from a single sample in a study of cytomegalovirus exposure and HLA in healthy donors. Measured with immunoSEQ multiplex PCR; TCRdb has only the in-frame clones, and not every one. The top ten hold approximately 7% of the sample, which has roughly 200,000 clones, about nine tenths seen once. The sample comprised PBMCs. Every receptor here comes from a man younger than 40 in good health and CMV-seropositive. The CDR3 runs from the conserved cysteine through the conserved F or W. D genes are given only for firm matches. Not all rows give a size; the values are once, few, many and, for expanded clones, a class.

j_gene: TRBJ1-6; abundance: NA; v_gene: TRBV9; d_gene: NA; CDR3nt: TGTGCCAGCAGCGCCACAGCAAATTCACCCCTCCACTTT; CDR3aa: CASSATANSPLHF
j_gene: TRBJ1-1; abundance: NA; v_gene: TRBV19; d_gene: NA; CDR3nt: TGTGCCAGTGCAGGGGTCTCTGAAGCTTTCTTT; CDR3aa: CASAGVSEAFF
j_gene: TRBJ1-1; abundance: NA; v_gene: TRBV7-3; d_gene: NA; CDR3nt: TGTGCCAGCAGCCCTCACGGTCGACCGGCCGCTTTCTTT; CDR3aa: CASSPHGRPAAFF
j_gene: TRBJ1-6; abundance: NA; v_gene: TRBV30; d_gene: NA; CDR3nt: TGTGCCTGGAAGTTGGGGGTCGACTTCGGCTCCTATAATTCACCCCTCCACTTT; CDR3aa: CAWKLGVDFGSYNSPLHF
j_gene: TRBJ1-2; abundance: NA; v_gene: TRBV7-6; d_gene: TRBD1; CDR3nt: TGTGCCAGCAGTCCCTCCAGGGGGGATGGCTACACCTTC; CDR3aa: CASSPSRGDGYTF
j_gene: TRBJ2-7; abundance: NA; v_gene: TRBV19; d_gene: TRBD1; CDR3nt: TGTGCCAGTAGTGTCCGGGACAGGAGTACCTACGAGCAGTACTTC; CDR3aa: CASSVRDRSTYEQYF
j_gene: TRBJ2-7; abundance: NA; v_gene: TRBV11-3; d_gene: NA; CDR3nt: TGTGCCAGCAGCTTAGGGGTAGGGGTTCGGTCCTACGAGCAGTACTTC; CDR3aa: CASSLGVGVRSYEQYF
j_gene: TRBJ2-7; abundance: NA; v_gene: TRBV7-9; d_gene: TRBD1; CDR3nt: TGTGCCAGCAGCTCTGCCGACCGGGACAGCTATTCCTACGAGCAGTACTTC; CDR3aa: CASSSADRDSYSYEQYF
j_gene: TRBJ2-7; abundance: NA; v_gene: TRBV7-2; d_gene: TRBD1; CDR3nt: TGTGCCAGCAGCGACGACAGGGTCAACGAGCAGTACTTC; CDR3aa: CASSDDRVNEQYF
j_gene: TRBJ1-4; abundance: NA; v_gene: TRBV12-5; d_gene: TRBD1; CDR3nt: TGTGCTAGTGGTTTGGCCGGGACAGGGGATGAAAAACTGTTTTTT; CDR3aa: CASGLAGTGDEKLFF
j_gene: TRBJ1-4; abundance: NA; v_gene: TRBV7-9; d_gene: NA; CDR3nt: TGTGCCAGCAGCCCGAGACAGGCAACTAATGAAAAACTGTTTTTT; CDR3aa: CASSPRQATNEKLFF
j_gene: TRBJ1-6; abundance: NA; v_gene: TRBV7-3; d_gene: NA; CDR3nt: TGTGCCAGCAGCTTAATGAGTGCCAATTCACCCCTCCACTTT; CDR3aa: CASSLMSANSPLHF
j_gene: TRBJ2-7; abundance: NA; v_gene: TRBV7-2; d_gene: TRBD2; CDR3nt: TGTGCCAGCAGCTCTACTAGCGGGTTAAGCTACGAGCAGTACTTC; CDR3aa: CASSSTSGLSYEQYF
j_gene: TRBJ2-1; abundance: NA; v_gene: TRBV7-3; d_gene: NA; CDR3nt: TGTGCCAGCAGCTTGTCGGGTCGGAATGAGCAGTTCTTC; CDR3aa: CASSLSGRNEQFF
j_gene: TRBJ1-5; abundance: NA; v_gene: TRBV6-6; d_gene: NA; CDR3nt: TGTGCCAGCAGTTACTCGAAACAGGGCGGTCAGCCCCAGCATTTT; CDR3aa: CASSYSKQGGQPQHF
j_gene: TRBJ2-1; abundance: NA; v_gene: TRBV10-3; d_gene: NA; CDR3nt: TGTGCCATCAGTGAGTCACAGTTGTCCTACAATGAGCAGTTCTTC; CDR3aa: CAISESQLSYNEQFF
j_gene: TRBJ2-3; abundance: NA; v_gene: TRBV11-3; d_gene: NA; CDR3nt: TGTGCCAGCAGCTCCGGGGCTCGGGCCGCGGGGGATACGCAGTATTTT; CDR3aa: CASSSGARAAGDTQYF
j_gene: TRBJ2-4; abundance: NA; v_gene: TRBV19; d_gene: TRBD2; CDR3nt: TGTGCCAGTAGTATCCCCCCGGGACTAGCGGGGAGTCTAGGCAAAAACATTCAGTACTTC; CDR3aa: CASSIPPGLAGSLGKNIQYF
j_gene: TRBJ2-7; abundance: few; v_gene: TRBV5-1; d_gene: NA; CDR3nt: TGCGCCAGCAGCTTGGGTTGGGGGGCCTACGAGCAGTACTTC; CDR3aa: CASSLGWGAYEQYF
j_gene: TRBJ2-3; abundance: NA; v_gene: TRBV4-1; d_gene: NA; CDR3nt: TGCGCCAGCAGCCAACCCAGAGATACGCAGTATTTT; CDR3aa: CASSQPRDTQYF
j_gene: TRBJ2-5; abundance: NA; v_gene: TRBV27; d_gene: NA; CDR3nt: TGTGCCAGCAGTTTATCGGGGACCCAGTACTTC; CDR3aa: CASSLSGTQYF
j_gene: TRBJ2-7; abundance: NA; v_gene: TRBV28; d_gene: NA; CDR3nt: TGTGCCAGCAGGAATCCTGGGCACGAGCAGTACTTC; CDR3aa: CASRNPGHEQYF
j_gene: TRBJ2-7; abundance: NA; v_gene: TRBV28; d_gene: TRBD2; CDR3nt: TGTGCCAGCAGTTTCGCGGGAGAGACCTACGAGCAGTACTTC; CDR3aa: CASSFAGETYEQYF
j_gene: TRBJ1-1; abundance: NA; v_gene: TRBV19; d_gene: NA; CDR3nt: TGTGCCAGTAGTATCGGACAGACTACTGAAGCTTTCTTT; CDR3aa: CASSIGQTTEAFF
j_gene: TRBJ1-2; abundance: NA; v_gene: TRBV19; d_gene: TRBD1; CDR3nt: TGTGCCAGTAGTATTGGACAGGGGAATAACTATGGCTACACCTTC; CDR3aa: CASSIGQGNNYGYTF
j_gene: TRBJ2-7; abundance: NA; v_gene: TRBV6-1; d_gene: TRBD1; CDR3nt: TGTGCCAGCAGTGAAGCGCTGACAGGGTCCTCCTACGAGCAGTACTTC; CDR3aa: CASSEALTGSSYEQYF
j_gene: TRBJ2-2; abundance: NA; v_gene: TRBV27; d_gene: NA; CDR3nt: TGTGCCAGCCGTGGGGGTCCTCCCAGCGCCGGGGAGCTGTTTTTT; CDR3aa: CASRGGPPSAGELFF
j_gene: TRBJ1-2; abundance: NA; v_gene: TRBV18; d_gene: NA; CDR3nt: TGTGCCAGCTCACCCTTGGGACAACCCGGAGGCTACACCTTC; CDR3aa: CASSPLGQPGGYTF